This entry describes one T cell receptor (beta chain). Its antigen is undetermined. These data come from a study of CD8 T cells in Susac syndrome. Points from the study as a whole: The authors acknowledged that their TCR sequencing and HLA analysis involved a relatively small number of individuals.

The CD8+ and CD4+ T cells were negatively isolated, with the TEMRA cells enriched by FACS. There are 13 residues in the CDR3. Trimming stripped 7 bases from V and 13 bases from J, with 22 bases between. Germline V gives CDR1 SNHLY, CDR2 FYNNEI. RNA totalling roughly 0.45 to 1 ug underwent reverse transcription with random hexamers. TCRdb re-called the immunoSEQ multiplex PCR reads through MiXCR, storing one row per CDR3 protein. Among about 300,000 distinct CDR3 sequences listed, around 89% were seen once. The sample comprised CD8+ T cells from PBMCs. This sequence joins TRBV2 and TRBJ1-1; possible D gene TRBD1, 5 bases. The sequence came from a human donor with multiple sclerosis. In DNA, the CDR3 is TGTGCCAGCACCGGGGGAGTCACCCGACAGCTTTTCTTT. Its translation is CASTGGVTRQLFF.